The entry below describes one T cell receptor (beta chain). This CDR3 contains 15 residues. V lost 8 bases, J lost 2 bases, and 12 bases stayed unmatched. The germline V gene has CDR1 MNHEY and CDR2 SVGAGI. Libraries were prepared by immunoSEQ multiplex PCR; TCRdb keeps only in-frame clonotypes and omits some of them. Of 20,000 to 30,000 clones listed, more than 75% are singletons. These data come from a study of OX40 agonist ivuxolimab in advanced cancers. Overall study: People in dose escalation had one of these cancers: hepatocellular carcinoma, melanoma, renal cell or head and neck cancer. A male proportion of under 90% was recorded, with mean age approximately 56 years and range about 23 to 90. Partial responses were achieved by three patients, of whom one had hepatocellular carcinoma and two had cutaneous melanoma.

Blood sampling was done at baseline, cycle 4 day 1, and cycle 7 day 1. The sequencing here drew on CD4+ or CD8+ T cells sorted from blood, taken in a trial of the OX40 agonist ivuxolimab. The origin of this receptor is an adult with an advanced solid tumor such as melanoma, head and neck, liver or kidney cancer. The chain couples TRBV6-5 to TRBJ2-7; 7 bases align to TRBD1. CDR3 protein: CASQRETGTAYEQYF. CDR3 DNA sequence: TGTGCCAGCCAGAGGGAGACCGGGACAGCCTACGAGCAGTACTTC.